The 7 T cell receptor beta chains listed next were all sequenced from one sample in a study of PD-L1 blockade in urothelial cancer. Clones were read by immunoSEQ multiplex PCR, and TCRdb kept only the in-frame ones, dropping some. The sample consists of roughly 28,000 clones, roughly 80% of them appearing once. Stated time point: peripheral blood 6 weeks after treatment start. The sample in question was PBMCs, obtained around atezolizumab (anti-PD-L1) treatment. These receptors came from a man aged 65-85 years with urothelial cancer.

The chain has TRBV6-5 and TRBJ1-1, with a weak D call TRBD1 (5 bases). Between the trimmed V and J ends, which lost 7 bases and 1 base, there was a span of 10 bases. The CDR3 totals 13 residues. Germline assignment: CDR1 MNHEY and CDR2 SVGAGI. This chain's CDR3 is CASKGSKNTEAFF. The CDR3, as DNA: TGTGCCAGCAAGGGGTCCAAGAACACTGAAGCTTTCTTT.

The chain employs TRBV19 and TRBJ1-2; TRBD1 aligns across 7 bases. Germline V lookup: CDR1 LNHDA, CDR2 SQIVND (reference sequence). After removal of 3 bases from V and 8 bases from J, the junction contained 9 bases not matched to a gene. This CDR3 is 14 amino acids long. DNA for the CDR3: TGTGCCAGTAGTATCGAGACAGGGACGTTGGGCTACACCTTC. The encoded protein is CASSIETGTLGYTF.

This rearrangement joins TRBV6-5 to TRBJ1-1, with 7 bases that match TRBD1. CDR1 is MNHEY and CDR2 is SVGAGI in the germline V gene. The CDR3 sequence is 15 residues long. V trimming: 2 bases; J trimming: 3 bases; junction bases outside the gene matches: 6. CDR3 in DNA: TGTGCCAGCAGTTACGCAGGGGGAGTACACACTGAAGCTTTCTTT. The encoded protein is CASSYAGGVHTEAFF.

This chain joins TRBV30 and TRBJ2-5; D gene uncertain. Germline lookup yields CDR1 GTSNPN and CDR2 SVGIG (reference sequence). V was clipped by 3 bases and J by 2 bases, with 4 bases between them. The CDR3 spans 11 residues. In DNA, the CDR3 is TGTGCCTGGAGCAGTCAAGAGACCCAGTACTTC. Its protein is CAWSSQETQYF.

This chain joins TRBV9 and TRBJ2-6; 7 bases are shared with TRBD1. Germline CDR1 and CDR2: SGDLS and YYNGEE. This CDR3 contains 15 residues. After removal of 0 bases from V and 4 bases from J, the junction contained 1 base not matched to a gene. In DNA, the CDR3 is TGTGCCAGCAGCGTAGAGGGGGCCGGGGCCAACGTCCTGACTTTC. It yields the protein CASSVEGAGANVLTF.

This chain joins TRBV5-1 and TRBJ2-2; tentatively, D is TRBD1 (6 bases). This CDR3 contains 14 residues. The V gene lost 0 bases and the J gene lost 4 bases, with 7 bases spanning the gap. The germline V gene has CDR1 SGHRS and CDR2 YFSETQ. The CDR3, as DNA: TGCGCCAGCAGCTTGGGGACAGTCACCGGGGAGCTGTTTTTT. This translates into CASSLGTVTGELFF.

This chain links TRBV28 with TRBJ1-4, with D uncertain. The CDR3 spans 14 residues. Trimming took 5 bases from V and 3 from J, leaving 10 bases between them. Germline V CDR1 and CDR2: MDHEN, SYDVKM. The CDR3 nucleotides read TGTGCCAGCAGTGGTTGGGGAGCTAATGAAAAACTGTTTTTT. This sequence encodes CASSGWGANEKLFF.